This passage covers 2 T cell receptor beta chains from one sample sequenced in a study of blood T cell repertoires in COVID-19. Using immunoSEQ multiplex PCR, the repertoire was profiled, and TCRdb retains in-frame clones only, with some absent. The table includes under 200,000 clones, under 85% detected once. The sequencing input was peripheral blood. These TCRs come from an elderly woman with acute or convalescent COVID-19.

CDR3 bases: TGCGCCAGCAGCTTCGGAGGGCGAGGCGGCACCGGGGAGCTGTTTTTT. Translation gives CASSFGGRGGTGELFF. The chain combines TRBV5-1 with TRBJ2-2; D is perhaps TRBD2 (6 bases). The CDR3 extends over 16 amino acids. CDR1 is SGHRS and CDR2 is YFSETQ in the germline V gene. V lost 2 bases, J lost 4 bases, and 15 bases lay in between.

The chain joins TRBV4-3 to TRBJ2-3; 9 bases fit TRBD1. This CDR3 is built from 16 residues. Germline V gene lookup returns CDR1 LGHNA and CDR2 YSLEER. Unmatched junction bases numbered 9, after V lost 4 bases and J lost 4 bases. For the CDR3, the DNA is TGCGCCAGCAGCCCCGGGGGGACAGGGACCGCAGATACGCAGTATTTT. Its protein is CASSPGGTGTADTQYF.